This entry is about one TCR beta chain. This sample was included in a study of blood T cell repertoires in COVID-19. Authors' methods: The authors estimated nucleated cell counts from reference gene primer amplification. The repertoire was sequenced with immunoSEQ multiplex PCR; TCRdb's copy has only in-frame clones and lacks some. Clonal size and the V and J genes are those of that table, whereas D and trimming came from the DNA. The sample yields fewer than 250,000 clones, roughly 80% seen once. This TCR was recovered from a woman in her seventies with acute or convalescent COVID-19. Sequencing used peripheral blood.

The CDR3 bases are TGCGCCAGCAGCTTGGGAGAAAATCAGCCCCAGCATTTT. This encodes CASSLGENQPQHF. The chain is built from TRBV5-1 and TRBJ1-5, with D hard to call. CDR1 and CDR2 from the germline V gene are SGHRS and YFSETQ. This CDR3 has 13 amino acids. Trimming pared 0 bases from V and 4 bases from J, leaving 5 bases between. Drawing the rest from reference TRBV5-1 and TRBJ1-5, the complete variable domain is KAGVTQTPRYLIKTRGQQVTLSCSPISGHRSVSWYQQTPGQGLQFLFEYFSETQRNKGNFPGRFSGRQFSNSRSEMNVSTLELGDSALYLCASSLGENQPQHFGDGTRLSIL.